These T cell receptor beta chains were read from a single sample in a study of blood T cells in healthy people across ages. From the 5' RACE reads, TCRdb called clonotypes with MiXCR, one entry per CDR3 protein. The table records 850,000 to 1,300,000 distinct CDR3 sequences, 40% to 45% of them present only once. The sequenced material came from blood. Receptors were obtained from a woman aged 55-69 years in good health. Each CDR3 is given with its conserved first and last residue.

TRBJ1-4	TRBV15	CATTSSWGGDEKLFF
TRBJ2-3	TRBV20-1	CSATGQGPTDTQYF
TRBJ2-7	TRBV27	CASSQTGTLYEQYF
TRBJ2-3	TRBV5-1	CASSSTTDTQYF
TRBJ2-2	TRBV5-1	CASSPRVDWSNTGELFF
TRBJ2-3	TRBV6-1	CASSPLTLALRTDTQYF
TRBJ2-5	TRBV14	CASSLSTGGAETQYF
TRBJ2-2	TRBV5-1	CASSLTFTGELFF
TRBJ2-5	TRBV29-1	CSVELGTGEGGETQYF
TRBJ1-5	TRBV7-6	CASSKQGWGQPQHF
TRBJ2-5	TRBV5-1	CASSLEAGWETQYF
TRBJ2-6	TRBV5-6	CASSLQVTGANVLTF
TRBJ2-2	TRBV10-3	CAIRNKVYGELFF
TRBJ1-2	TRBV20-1	CSALPPQGYGYTF
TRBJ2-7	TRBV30	CAWSVIAYEQYF
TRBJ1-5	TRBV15	CATGAGDNQPQHF
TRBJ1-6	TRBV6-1	CATLRTGGSPLHF
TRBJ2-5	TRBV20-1	CSASAQGYNEQYF
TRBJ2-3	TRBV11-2	CASSLVGLEFGTQYF
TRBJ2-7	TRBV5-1	CASSFITDGYEQYF
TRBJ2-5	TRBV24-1	CATSDAYQETQYF
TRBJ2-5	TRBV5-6	CASSSARLQGNQETQYF
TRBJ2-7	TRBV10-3	CAIQPARQGSSYEQYF
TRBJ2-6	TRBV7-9	CASSTGFRDRGSTGANVLTF
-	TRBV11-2	CASSLVYGSYEQYF
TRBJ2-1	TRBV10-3	CAVSSGGADNEQFF
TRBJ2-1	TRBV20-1	CSASTPLAGVYNEQFF
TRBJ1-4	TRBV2	CASSDLGGTGSTNEKLFF